The T cell receptor (beta chain) under discussion was sequenced for a study of cytomegalovirus exposure and HLA in healthy donors. This CDR3 is 15 amino acids long. Germline V gene sequence: CDR1 MDHEN, CDR2 SYDVKM. Trimming cost V 7 bases and J 6 bases; bases outside gene matches: 11. PCR involved 60 Vbeta and 13 Jbeta primers. The data were produced by immunoSEQ multiplex PCR, yet TCRdb's version contains in-frame clones alone and is incomplete. The sample lists 35,000 to 40,000 clones, more than 70% occurring once. What was sequenced was PBMCs. This chain connects TRBV28 to TRBJ1-2, with 10 bases identical to TRBD1. The origin of this receptor is a woman aged 25 to 39 in good health and CMV-seropositive. Here the CDR3 reads CASITSDRGFNGYTF. The CDR3 coding sequence is TGTGCCAGCATAACCTCGGACAGGGGGTTCAATGGCTACACCTTC.